What follows are 12 T cell receptor beta chains derived from one specimen sequenced in a study of T cell responses to AZD1222 COVID-19 vaccine (dated by TCRdb to the early 2020s). The sample's time point label, decoded: baseline before first vaccination. Preparation of the library involved the immunoSEQ multiplex PCR assay. In its TCRdb copy, this immuneACCESS table keeps in-frame sequences only and misses some clones. Where compared with another copy, unresolved V genes explain less than half of these, and the others have no known cause. Within this sample are 150,000 or so clones, with roughly 92% of them counted one time only. The ten biggest clones cover more than 1.1% of the sample. Sample: peripheral blood, taken on day 0 of AZD1222 vaccination. These receptors originate from an adult in good health.

Here the CDR3 DNA reads TGTGCCAGCAGTTTCGGGCGGGGGGGAAACAATGAGCAGTTCTTC. Translated, it gives CASSFGRGGNNEQFF. The genes are TRBV27 and TRBJ2-1; 9 nucleotides match TRBD2. In germline, CDR1 is MNHEY, CDR2 SMNVEV (reference sequence). The CDR3 consists of 15 residues. The V segment lost 3 bases and the J segment 5 bases; nucleotides outside the gene matches: 5.

The chain links TRBV11-2 to TRBJ2-3; TRBD2 matches at 11 bases. CDR1 SGHAT and CDR2 FQNNGV come from the germline V gene. This CDR3 has 16 amino acids. Trimming at V came to 4 bases and at J to 4 bases, leaving 7 bases not matched to a gene. The CDR3 sequence: CASSYHSGRAADTQYF. Here the CDR3 DNA reads TGTGCCAGCAGCTACCATAGCGGGAGGGCCGCAGATACGCAGTATTTT. Using reference TRBV11-2 and TRBJ2-3 for the parts outside the CDR3, the full variable domain is EAGVAQSPRYKIIEKRQSVAFWCNPISGHATLYWYQQILGQGPKLLIQFQNNGVVDDSQLPKDRFSAERLKGVDSTLKIQPAKLEDSAVYLCASSYHSGRAADTQYFGPGTRLTVL.

The J gene is TRBJ1-2, the V gene TRBV19; D is uncertain. The germline gives CDR1 LNHDA, CDR2 SQIVND (reference sequence). The CDR3 is 13 amino acids. The V and J ends lost 1 base and 2 bases respectively, with 5 bases between them. Here the CDR3 reads CASSIGGNYGYTF. CDR3 DNA sequence: TGTGCCAGTAGTATAGGTGGGAACTATGGCTACACCTTC.

The gene calls are TRBV30 and TRBJ1-3; maybe TRBD1 (5 bases). Germline values: CDR1 GTSNPN, CDR2 SVGIG (reference sequence). V was pared by 4 bases and J by 4 bases, with 11 bases between. CDR3 length equals 13 residues. The CDR3 coding sequence is TGTGCCTGGACCGGACATAGGGGAAACACCATATATTTT. Its protein product is CAWTGHRGNTIYF.

This chain joins TRBV27 and TRBJ1-3; D is uncertain. Germline loops: CDR1 MNHEY, CDR2 SMNVEV (reference sequence). The V end was cut by 0 bases, the J end by 3 bases, with 9 bases between. CDR3 length: 15 residues. The CDR3 sequence is CASSLSTAIGNTIYF. The DNA for the CDR3 is TGTGCCAGCAGTTTATCCACAGCTATTGGAAACACCATATATTTT.

The chain recombines TRBV7-2 with TRBJ1-2; D gene uncertain. The ends were cut back, 1 base at V and 2 bases at J, with 8 bases in the middle. The CDR3 runs to 14 residues. CDR1 is SGHTA, CDR2 FQGNSA, per germline. The chain's CDR3 is CASSLGLPNYGYTF. The CDR3 DNA reads as TGTGCCAGCAGCTTAGGTCTACCAAACTATGGCTACACCTTC.

This clone was seen a handful of times. This chain connects TRBV18 to TRBJ2-7; D gene ambiguous. V dropped 2 bases and J dropped 2 bases, with 7 bases sitting between them. Germline V gene sequence: CDR1 KGHSH, CDR2 LQKENI. The CDR3 runs 13 residues. The CDR3 is CASSPWQPYEQYF. CDR3 nucleotide sequence: TGTGCCAGCTCACCATGGCAGCCCTACGAGCAGTACTTC.

V is TRBV10-1 and J is TRBJ2-2, with unresolved D. The CDR3 spans 14 residues. CDR1 WNHNN and CDR2 SYGVQD come from the germline V gene (reference sequence). V was cut by 3 bases and J by 5 bases, with 10 bases left in between. CDR3 in DNA: TGCGCCAGCAGTGAATCGCGGTCAACCGGGGAGCTGTTTTTT. This codes for CASSESRSTGELFF.

The CDR3 spells CASKGRTGDSPLHF. As DNA, the CDR3 is TGTGCCAGTAAGGGGCGGACAGGGGATTCACCCCTCCACTTT. J is TRBJ1-6 and V is TRBV19; 9 positions agree with TRBD1. V trimming: 7 bases; J trimming: 8 bases; junction bases outside the gene matches: 6. Germline CDR1 reads LNHDA; CDR2 reads SQIVND (reference sequence). The CDR3 is 14 residues long.

The genes are TRBV29-1 and TRBJ2-3; 8 nucleotides align to TRBD2. Per the germline V gene, CDR1 is SQVTM and CDR2 is ANQGSEA. Losses at the gene ends were 5 bases for V and 0 bases for J; bases not matched to a gene: 7. This CDR3 region has 15 residues. CDR3 amino acids: CSVSILAVSTDTQYF. In DNA, the CDR3 is TGCAGCGTTTCCATACTAGCGGTTAGCACAGATACGCAGTATTTT.

This rearrangement joins TRBV19 to TRBJ1-5; D gene ambiguous. Germline lookup yields CDR1 LNHDA and CDR2 SQIVND (reference sequence). Trimming pared 5 bases from V and 3 bases from J, leaving 5 bases between. There are 12 residues in the CDR3. CDR3 sequence (DNA): TGTGCCAGTAGTGAGTACAATCAGCCCCAGCATTTT. This encodes CASSEYNQPQHF.

The rearrangement uses TRBV2 and TRBJ2-1; D uncertain. The V gene lost 6 bases and the J gene lost 8 bases, with 23 bases spanning the gap. Germline CDR1 SNHLY, CDR2 FYNNEI. This CDR3 region has 16 residues. Here the CDR3 DNA reads TGTGCCAGCAGCTCTTCGCTGTTGGTTAGTACGGATGAGCAGTTCTTC. This sequence encodes CASSSSLLVSTDEQFF. Combining the CDR3 with reference TRBV2 and TRBJ2-1 gives the whole variable domain EPEVTQTPSHQVTQMGQEVILRCVPISNHLYFYWYRQILGQKVEFLVSFYNNEISEKSEIFDDQFSVERPDGSNFTLKIRSTKLEDSAMYFCASSSSLLVSTDEQFFGPGTRLTVL.